This TCR beta chain was sequenced during a study of radiotherapy plus CTLA-4 blockade in lung cancer. Study-wide points: Among blood TCR repertoires after radiotherapy plus ipilimumab, tumor-derived clones expanded.

As to this clone: As yet, its antigen is unknown.

The CDR3 totals 16 residues. The germline CDR1 and CDR2 sequences are LGHNA and YNFKEQ. After removal of 0 bases from V and 1 base from J, the junction contained 3 bases not matched to a gene. Using immunoSEQ multiplex PCR, the repertoire was profiled, and TCRdb retains in-frame clones only, with some absent. The data show over 60,000 clones, roughly 91% seen once. The sample here was peripheral blood, taken from a patient treated with radiotherapy plus ipilimumab. The chain employs TRBV4-2 and TRBJ2-3, with 8 positions matching TRBD1. The clonotype comes from a human donor with non-small cell lung cancer that progressed on radiotherapy plus ipilimumab. Written as DNA, the CDR3 is TGTGCCAGCAGCCAAGAAGGACAGGGTGGCACAGATACGCAGTATTTT. The encoded protein is CASSQEGQGGTDTQYF.